This is a list of T cell receptor beta chains from one sample in a study of human T cells and chemical hapten exposure. Using its own MiXCR run on the RACE reads, TCRdb lists one record per CDR3 protein. The data hold roughly 97,000 distinct CDR3 sequences, with 25% to 35% observed a single time. This sample comprised whole blood, obtained in connection with sensitization to the hapten diphenylcyclopropenone (DPC). All receptors derive from a man aged 35 to 55 with alopecia areata. Some clones in this sample may be carry-over from other donors' samples. Both conserved end residues are part of each CDR3. A D gene is named only where the DNA matches it firmly. Clone size is given for some rows only: seen once, a few or many times, or a class if the clone is expanded.

j_gene | abundance | d_gene | v_gene | CDR3aa | CDR3nt
TRBJ2-2 | - | - | TRBV6-4 | CASSEIWSGELFF | TGTGCCAGCAGCGAGATATGGTCCGGGGAGCTGTTTTTT
TRBJ2-3 | - | - | TRBV5-1 | CASSLAAGTNTQYF | TGCGCCAGCAGCTTGGCTGCAGGCACAAATACGCAGTATTTT
TRBJ2-3 | - | TRBD2 | TRBV6-4 | CASSVLAGVSDTQYF | TGTGCCAGCAGTGTCCTAGCGGGAGTCTCAGATACGCAGTATTTT
TRBJ2-1 | many | - | TRBV7-2 | CASSLAAISYNEQFF | TGTGCCAGCAGCTTAGCGGCTATCTCCTACAATGAGCAGTTCTTC
TRBJ1-5 | - | TRBD1 | TRBV20-1 | CSATDRVSNQPQHF | TGCAGTGCCACGGACAGGGTGAGCAATCAGCCCCAGCATTTT
TRBJ2-3 | - | TRBD1 | TRBV7-2 | CASSLVAGGEYF | TGTGCCAGCAGCTTAGTCGCAGGGGGAGAGTATTTT
TRBJ2-6 | - | - | TRBV21-1 | CASSNRGLSGANVLTF | TGTGCCAGCAGCAACAGGGGGCTTTCTGGGGCCAACGTCCTGACTTTC
TRBJ2-3 | - | TRBD2 | TRBV7-2 | CASSLGSGARTDTQYF | TGTGCCAGCAGCTTAGGTAGCGGGGCGAGGACAGATACGCAGTATTTT
TRBJ1-5 | - | - | TRBV5-5 | CASSLGQRYQPQHF | TGTGCCAGCAGCTTGGGACAGCGATATCAGCCCCAGCATTTT
TRBJ2-7 | - | - | TRBV4-2 | CASSPTGTAYEQYF | TGTGCCAGCAGCCCGACTGGGACTGCCTACGAGCAGTACTTC
TRBJ2-4 | - | - | TRBV24-1 | CATGPLDGSAKNIQYF | TGTGCCACAGGGCCGTTGGATGGGTCTGCCAAAAACATTCAGTACTTC
TRBJ2-3 | - | - | TRBV24-1 | CATSEFRAGTDTQYF | TGTGCCACCAGTGAGTTTCGAGCCGGCACAGATACGCAGTATTTT
TRBJ1-2 | many | - | TRBV12-3/TRBV12-4 | CASTRQSYGYTF | TGTGCCAGCACCCGACAGAGCTATGGCTACACCTTC
TRBJ2-3 | - | - | TRBV6-2/TRBV6-3 | CASSYSRLLRARTDTQYF | TGTGCCAGCAGTTACTCGAGACTACTACGCGCACGCACAGATACGCAGTATTTT
TRBJ1-1 | few | - | TRBV20-1 | CSGGEIQGINTEAFF | TGCAGTGGGGGGGAAATACAGGGCATCAACACTGAAGCTTTCTTT
TRBJ2-5 | - | TRBD2 | TRBV6-6 | CASRAGLAGQRYDRETQYF | TGTGCCAGCAGAGCGGGACTAGCGGGGCAACGCTATGATCGAGAGACCCAGTACTTC
TRBJ2-7 | once | - | TRBV6-5 | CASSSGHRAYEQYF | TGTGCCAGCAGTAGTGGACACCGGGCCTACGAGCAGTACTTC
TRBJ1-2 | few | TRBD1 | TRBV6-6 | CASSPGQNYGYTF | TGTGCCAGCAGTCCGGGACAGAACTATGGCTACACCTTC
TRBJ2-1 | few | TRBD2 | TRBV7-8 | CASSKQALAGGEQFF | TGTGCCAGCAGCAAACAAGCCCTAGCGGGAGGTGAGCAGTTCTTC
TRBJ2-1 | - | TRBD2 | TRBV24-1 | CATSDRVAGTYNEQFF | TGTGCCACCAGTGATCGGGTAGCGGGCACCTACAATGAGCAGTTCTTC
TRBJ2-1 | - | TRBD1 | TRBV12-3/TRBV12-4 | CASRTDVGQGDAGTTLNGEQFF | TGTGCCAGCAGAACCGACGTGGGACAGGGGGATGCCGGGACTACCCTGAACGGTGAGCAGTTCTTC
TRBJ2-7 | few | TRBD1 | TRBV12-3/TRBV12-4 | CASTTGDRVYEQYF | TGTGCCAGCACCACGGGGGACAGGGTCTACGAGCAGTACTTC
TRBJ1-5 | few | - | TRBV7-9 | CASSLEGRSGQPQHF | TGTGCCAGCAGCTTAGAAGGAAGGTCAGGGCAGCCCCAGCATTTT
TRBJ1-1 | few | - | TRBV5-1 | CASSWTSWAEAFF | TGCGCCAGCAGCTGGACTAGCTGGGCTGAAGCTTTCTTT
TRBJ2-3 | few | - | TRBV28 | CASRTRPDTQYF | TGTGCCAGCAGGACTAGACCAGATACGCAGTATTTT
TRBJ2-7 | - | TRBD2 | TRBV7-3 | CASRNSFSGSYEQYF | TGTGCCAGCCGCAATTCGTTTAGCGGGAGTTACGAGCAGTACTTC
TRBJ2-3 | - | TRBD2 | TRBV5-4 | CASSRGMTSGHTDTQYF | TGTGCCAGCAGCCGAGGAATGACTAGCGGCCACACAGATACGCAGTATTTT